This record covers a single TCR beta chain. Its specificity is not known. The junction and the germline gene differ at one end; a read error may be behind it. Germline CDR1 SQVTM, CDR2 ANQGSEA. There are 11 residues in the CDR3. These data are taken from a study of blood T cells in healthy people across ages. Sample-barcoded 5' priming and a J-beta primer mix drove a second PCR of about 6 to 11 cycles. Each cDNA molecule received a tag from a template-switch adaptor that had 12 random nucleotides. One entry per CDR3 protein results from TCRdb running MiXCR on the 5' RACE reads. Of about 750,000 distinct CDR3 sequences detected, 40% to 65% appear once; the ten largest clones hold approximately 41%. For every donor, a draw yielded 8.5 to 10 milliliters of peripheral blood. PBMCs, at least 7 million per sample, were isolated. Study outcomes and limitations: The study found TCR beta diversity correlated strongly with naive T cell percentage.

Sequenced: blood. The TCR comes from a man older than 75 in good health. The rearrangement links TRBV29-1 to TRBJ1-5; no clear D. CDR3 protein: CSVGTNRPQHF. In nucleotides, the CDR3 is TGCAGCGTTGGAACAAATCGGCCCCAGCATTTT.